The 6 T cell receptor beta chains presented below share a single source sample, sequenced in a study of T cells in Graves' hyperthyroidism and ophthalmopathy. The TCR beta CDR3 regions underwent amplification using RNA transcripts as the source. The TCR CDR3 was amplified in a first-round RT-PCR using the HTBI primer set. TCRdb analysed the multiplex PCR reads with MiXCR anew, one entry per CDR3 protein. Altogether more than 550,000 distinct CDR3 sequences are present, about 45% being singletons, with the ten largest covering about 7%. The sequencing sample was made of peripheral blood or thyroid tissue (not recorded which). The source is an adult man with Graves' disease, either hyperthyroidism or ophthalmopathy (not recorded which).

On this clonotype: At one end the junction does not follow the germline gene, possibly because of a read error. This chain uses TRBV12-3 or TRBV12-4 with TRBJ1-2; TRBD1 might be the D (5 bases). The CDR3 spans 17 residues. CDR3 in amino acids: CASTLGAVFNANYSYTF. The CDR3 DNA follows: TGTGCCAGCACTCTAGGGGCGGTCTTCAACGCTAACTATAGCTACACCTTC.

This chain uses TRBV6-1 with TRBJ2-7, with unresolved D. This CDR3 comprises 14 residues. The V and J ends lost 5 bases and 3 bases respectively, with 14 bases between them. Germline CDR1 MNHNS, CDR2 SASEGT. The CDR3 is CASSYSSGIYEQYF. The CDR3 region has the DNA TGTGCCAGCAGTTACTCTTCAGGAATCTACGAGCAGTACTTC.

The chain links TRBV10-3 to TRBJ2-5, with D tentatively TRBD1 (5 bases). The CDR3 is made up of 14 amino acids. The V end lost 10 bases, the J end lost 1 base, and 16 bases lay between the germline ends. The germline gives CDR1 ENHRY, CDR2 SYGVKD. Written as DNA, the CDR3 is TGTGCCACGCGGTTGACAGACATCCAAGAGACCCAGTACTTC. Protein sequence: CATRLTDIQETQYF.

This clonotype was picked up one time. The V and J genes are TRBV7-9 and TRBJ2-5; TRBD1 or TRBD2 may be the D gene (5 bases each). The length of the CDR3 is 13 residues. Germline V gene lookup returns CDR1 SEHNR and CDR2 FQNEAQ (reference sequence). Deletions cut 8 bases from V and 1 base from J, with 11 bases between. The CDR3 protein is CASGRDLQETQYF. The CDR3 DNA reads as TGTGCCAGCGGTCGGGACCTCCAAGAGACCCAGTACTTC.

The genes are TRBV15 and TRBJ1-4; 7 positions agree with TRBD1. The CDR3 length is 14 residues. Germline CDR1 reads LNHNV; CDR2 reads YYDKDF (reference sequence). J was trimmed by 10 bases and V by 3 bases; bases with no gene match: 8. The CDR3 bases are TGTGCCACCAGCAGGGGGGACAGCCCTGTAAAACTGTTTTTT. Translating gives CATSRGDSPVKLFF.

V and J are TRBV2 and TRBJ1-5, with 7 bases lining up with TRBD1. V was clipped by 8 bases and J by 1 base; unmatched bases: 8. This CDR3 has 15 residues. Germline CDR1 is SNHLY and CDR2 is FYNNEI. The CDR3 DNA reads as TGTGCCAGCCAATGGGGGACAGTGAGCAATCAGCCCCAGCATTTT. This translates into CASQWGTVSNQPQHF.